This T cell receptor (beta chain) was documented in a study of T cells expressing NK-cell markers. The overall study: The authors derived TCR beta repertoires from sorted CD3+CD56+NKG2C+, CD3+CD56+NKG2C- and CD3+CD56-NKG2C+ T cells. Eight donors were sequenced, seven testing HCMV-seropositive and one testing seronegative.

Reprocessing the 5' RACE reads, TCRdb reports a single entry for every CDR3 protein and omits DNA. The sample table includes roughly 390,000 distinct CDR3 sequences. The sequence was collected from a woman between 50 and 59 years old in good health. Sequencing used blood T cells: a sorted CD56 or NKG2C T cell subset, CD4+ or CD8+ T cells, or bulk PBMC T cells (not recorded which).

The CDR3 sequence: CASSLSGQGYTNEKLFF. The chain carries TRBV27 and TRBJ1-4; TCRdb names TRBD1, which stays unverified in the absence of DNA. CDR3 size: 17 residues. The V gene's germline CDR1 is MNHEY and CDR2 SMNVEV (reference sequence).